This T cell receptor (beta chain) stems from a study of early T cells in non-severe SARS-CoV-2 infection. The germline V gene has CDR1 KGHSH and CDR2 LQKENI. This CDR3 has 12 amino acids. The ends were cut back, 1 base at V and 5 bases at J, with 5 bases in the middle. Study results and limitations: CD4 and private specificities were missed by VDJdb matching, which favored anti-spike CD8 responses.

There are many counts of this clonotype. Its antigen is as yet unknown. The TCR library protocol attached unique molecular identifiers to the individual cDNA molecules. TCRdb independently ran MiXCR on the 5' RACE reads; one entry per CDR3 protein. The sample lists more than 70,000 distinct CDR3 sequences, about 12% occurring once. V and J are TRBV18 and TRBJ2-5, with D perhaps given as TRBD1 or TRBD2 (5 bases each). The sequence came from an adult who was a healthcare worker with PCR-confirmed SARS-CoV-2 infection or an uninfected control (not recorded which). The specimen was whole blood. The CDR3 region has the DNA TGTGCCAGCTCACCACGGGACGAGACCCAGTACTTC. Its translation is CASSPRDETQYF.